This T cell receptor beta chain was sequenced during a study of shared clonotypes between healthy human individuals. Sequencing was performed with immunoSEQ multiplex PCR; in TCRdb, only in-frame clones are kept and a portion is missing. The sample includes fewer than 1.4 million clones, 75% to 80% of them seen just once. Within Nashville, Tennessee resided all donors, each a Caucasian adult. This clone was seen only a few times. V was pared by 0 bases and J by 7 bases, with 8 bases between. Per the germline V gene, CDR1 is SGHDT and CDR2 is YYEEEE. CDR3 length equals 13 residues. The receptor comes from a man between 18 and 35 years old in good health. Some clones in this sample may be carry-over from other donors' samples. Input material: memory CD4+ T cells from PBMCs. Indicated subset: CD45RA-negative fraction. The V gene is TRBV5-6, the J gene TRBJ2-4; D may be TRBD1 (6 bases). CDR3 nucleotides: TGTGCCAGCAGCTTGGAGCAGGGGAACATTCAGTACTTC. It codes for CASSLEQGNIQYF.